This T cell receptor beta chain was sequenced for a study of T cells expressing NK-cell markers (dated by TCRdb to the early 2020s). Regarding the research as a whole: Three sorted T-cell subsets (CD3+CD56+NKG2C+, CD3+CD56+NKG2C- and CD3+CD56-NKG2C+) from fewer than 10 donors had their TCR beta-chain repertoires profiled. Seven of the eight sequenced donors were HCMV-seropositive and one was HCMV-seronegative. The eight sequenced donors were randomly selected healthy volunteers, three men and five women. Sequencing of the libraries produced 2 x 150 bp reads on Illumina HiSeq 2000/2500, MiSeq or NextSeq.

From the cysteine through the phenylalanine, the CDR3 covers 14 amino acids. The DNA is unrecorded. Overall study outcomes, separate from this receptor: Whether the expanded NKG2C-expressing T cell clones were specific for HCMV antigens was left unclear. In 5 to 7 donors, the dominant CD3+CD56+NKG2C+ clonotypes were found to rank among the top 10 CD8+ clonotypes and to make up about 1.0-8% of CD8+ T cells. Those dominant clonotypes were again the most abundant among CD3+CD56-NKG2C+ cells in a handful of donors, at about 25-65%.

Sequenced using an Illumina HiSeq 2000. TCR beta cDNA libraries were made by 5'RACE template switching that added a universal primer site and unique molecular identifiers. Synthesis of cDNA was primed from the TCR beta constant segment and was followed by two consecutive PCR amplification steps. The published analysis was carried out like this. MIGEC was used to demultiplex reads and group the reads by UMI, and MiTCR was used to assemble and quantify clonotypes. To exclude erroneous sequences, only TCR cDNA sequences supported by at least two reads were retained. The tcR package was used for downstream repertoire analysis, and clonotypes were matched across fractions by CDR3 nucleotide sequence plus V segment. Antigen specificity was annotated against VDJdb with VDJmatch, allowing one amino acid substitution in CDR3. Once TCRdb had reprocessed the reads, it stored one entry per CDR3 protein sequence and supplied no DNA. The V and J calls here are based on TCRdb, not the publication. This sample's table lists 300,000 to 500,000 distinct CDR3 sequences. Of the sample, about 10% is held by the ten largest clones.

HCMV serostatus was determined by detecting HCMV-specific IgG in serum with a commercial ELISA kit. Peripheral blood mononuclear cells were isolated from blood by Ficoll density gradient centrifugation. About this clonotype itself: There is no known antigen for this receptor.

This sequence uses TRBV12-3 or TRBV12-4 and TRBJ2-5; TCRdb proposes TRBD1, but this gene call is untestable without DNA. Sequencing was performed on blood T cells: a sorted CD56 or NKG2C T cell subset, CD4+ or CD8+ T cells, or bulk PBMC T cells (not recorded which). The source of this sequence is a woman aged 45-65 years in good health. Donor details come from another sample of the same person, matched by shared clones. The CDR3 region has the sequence CASSPLGLEKTQYF.